This T cell receptor (beta chain) was identified during a study of Graves' ophthalmopathy and Graves' hyperthyroidism. Study background: Peripheral blood was gathered at first diagnosis, ahead of any treatment whatsoever.

Worth noting for this clonotype: What it binds is not known.

Study-wide findings and caveats: Most expanded clonotypes from thyroid (those above 0.001 frequency) were also found in blood. Stable hyperthyroidism and ophthalmopathy were told apart by a 13-signature model, which achieved about 90% sensitivity and approximately 81% specificity.

Amplified TCR beta CDR3 regions were obtained using RNA transcripts as template. The library came from an HTBI-primed first-round RT-PCR and a second-round multiplex PCR. TCRdb passed the multiplex PCR reads through MiXCR, listing each CDR3 protein once. In the table there are about 660,000 distinct CDR3 sequences, just over 40% of which are singletons. Looked up from germline, CDR1 is LNHDA and CDR2 is SQIVND (reference sequence). Trimming left V 5 bases short and J 7 bases short, with 12 bases between. The CDR3 is 14 residues long. Source material: peripheral blood. The rearrangement links TRBV19 to TRBJ1-6; possible D gene TRBD1, 6 bases. This TCR was sampled from an adult man with Graves' ophthalmopathy. The CDR3 region is CASSGRDTNSPLHF. Written as DNA, the CDR3 is TGTGCCAGTAGTGGCCGGGACACGAATTCACCCCTCCACTTT.